The 9 T cell receptor beta chains below were found in one sample sequenced in a study of radiotherapy plus CTLA-4 blockade in lung cancer. Clones were read by immunoSEQ multiplex PCR, and TCRdb kept only the in-frame ones, dropping some. The sample records about 45,000 clones, less than 85% being singletons. The sequencing here drew on peripheral blood, taken from a patient treated with radiotherapy plus ipilimumab. These receptors were obtained from a human donor with non-small cell lung cancer who had stable disease on radiotherapy plus ipilimumab.

The chain links TRBV18 to TRBJ2-5, with 7 positions matching TRBD1. The end of the DNA fits TRBJ2-7 better, so the J call may be wrong. CDR3 size: 14 residues. Germline loops: CDR1 KGHSH, CDR2 LQKENI. The CDR3 sequence: CASGDQGVTYEQYF. In DNA, the CDR3 is TGTGCCAGCGGAGACCAGGGGGTCACCTACGAGCAGTACTTC.

The chain is built from TRBV6-6 and TRBJ1-2; D not resolved. The CDR3 is 15 amino acids. Germline lookup yields CDR1 MNHNY and CDR2 SVGAGI (reference sequence). V lost 0 bases, J lost 0 bases, and 8 bases lay in between. CDR3: CASSYSIGTNYGYTF. DNA for the CDR3: TGTGCCAGCAGTTACTCGATAGGGACTAACTATGGCTACACCTTC.

V is TRBV11-2 and J is TRBJ2-4, with D possibly called TRBD1 or TRBD2 (5 bases each). The length of the CDR3 is 15 residues. Germline CDR1 is SGHAT and CDR2 is FQNNGV. Trimming took 0 bases from V and 0 from J, leaving 6 bases between them. The CDR3 protein is CASSLEGVAKNIQYF. The CDR3 DNA is TGTGCCAGCAGCTTAGAGGGGGTAGCCAAAAACATTCAGTACTTC. Complete variable domain (other parts from reference TRBV11-2 and TRBJ2-4): EAGVAQSPRYKIIEKRQSVAFWCNPISGHATLYWYQQILGQGPKLLIQFQNNGVVDDSQLPKDRFSAERLKGVDSTLKIQPAKLEDSAVYLCASSLEGVAKNIQYFGAGTRLSVL.

The chain recombines TRBV6-4 with TRBJ1-5; D gene ambiguous. Looked up from germline, CDR1 is MRHNA and CDR2 is SNTAGT. There are 16 residues in the CDR3. The germline V and J ends were trimmed by 0 bases and 0 bases, with 9 bases remaining between them. For the CDR3, the DNA is TGTGCCAGCAGTGACTCTAGGCAATATAGCAATCAGCCCCAGCATTTT. This sequence encodes CASSDSRQYSNQPQHF.

The chain uses TRBV9 and TRBJ2-3; TRBD2 matches at 7 bases. CDR1 SGDLS and CDR2 YYNGEE come from the germline V gene. The CDR3 is 14 residues long. V lost 2 bases, J lost 2 bases, and 2 bases stayed unmatched. CDR3 region: CASSVGDYTDTQYF. The CDR3 DNA is TGTGCCAGCAGCGTTGGGGACTACACAGATACGCAGTATTTT.

The J gene is TRBJ1-2, the V gene TRBV4-3; D call uncertain. Trimming stripped 0 bases from V and 3 bases from J, with 11 bases between. CDR1 is LGHNA, CDR2 YSLEER, per germline. The CDR3 extends over 15 amino acids. This CDR3 is CASSQDLGLHYGYTF. CDR3 DNA: TGCGCCAGCAGCCAAGATCTCGGGCTCCACTATGGCTACACCTTC.

This rearrangement joins TRBV5-1 to TRBJ1-2; D may be TRBD1 (6 bases). This CDR3 region has 17 residues. V was cut by 4 bases and J by 4 bases, with 23 bases left in between. Germline V gene data show CDR1 as SGHRS and CDR2 as YFSETQ. CDR3 in amino acids: CASSRTGPPSSSYGYTF. The CDR3 DNA follows: TGCGCCAGCAGCAGAACAGGGCCCCCTTCGTCTAGCTATGGCTACACCTTC.

The chain links TRBV19 to TRBJ2-5; D call uncertain. V lost 5 bases, J lost 2 bases, and 6 bases lay in between. The germline V gene encodes CDR1 LNHDA and CDR2 SQIVND (reference sequence). The CDR3 consists of 12 residues. The CDR3 nucleotides read TGTGCCAGTAGTCGTACTCAAGAGACCCAGTACTTC. It is translated as CASSRTQETQYF.

CDR3 sequence: CASSLGTAGNTIYF. CDR3 coding DNA: TGCGCCAGCAGCCTTGGGACAGCCGGAAACACCATATATTTT. This chain links TRBV5-1 with TRBJ1-3; 7 bases match TRBD1. Per germline, CDR1 SGHRS and CDR2 YFSETQ. Trimming at V came to 4 bases and at J to 4 bases, leaving 5 bases not matched to a gene. The CDR3 sequence is 14 residues long.